This is a list of T cell receptor beta chains from one sample in a study of OX40 agonist ivuxolimab in advanced cancers. Method: immunoSEQ multiplex PCR; TCRdb's copy keeps in-frame clones and lacks some. Of about 46,000 clones listed, around 85% are singletons. The sequencing used CD4+ or CD8+ T cells sorted from blood, collected in a trial of the OX40 agonist ivuxolimab. The receptors stem from an adult with an advanced solid tumor such as melanoma, head and neck, liver or kidney cancer. The conserved cysteine and the conserved F or W are not part of the CDR3 here. Clone size is stated in some rows and not others, as once, few, many or a class when expanded.

TRBJ2-3,NA,TRBV14,ASSQNFYTDTQY
TRBJ2-1,NA,TRBV6-5,ASRSSSYNEQF
TRBJ2-3,NA,TRBV30,AWSGPGDTQY
TRBJ1-3,NA,TRBV20-1,SVGVRNTIY
TRBJ1-1,NA,TRBV7-7,ASSRDPNTEAF
TRBJ2-5,NA,TRBV6-1,ASSIQPGSQETQY
TRBJ1-1,NA,TRBV6-5,ASSFGANTEAF
TRBJ2-3,NA,TRBV7-8,ASSRAGGITDTQY
TRBJ1-3,NA,TRBV5-1,ASTLGGGAGNTIY
TRBJ2-5,NA,TRBV9,ASSPRGGVGETQY
TRBJ2-7,NA,TRBV29-1,SVLGGRGRSEQY
TRBJ2-7,NA,TRBV27,ASSFFVGSDEQY
TRBJ2-3,NA,TRBV29-1,SAAQGTQY
TRBJ2-7,NA,TRBV7-3,ASSFPAGGEQY
TRBJ2-1,NA,TRBV4-1,ASSQGSGQLGEF
TRBJ1-1,NA,TRBV19,ASSITGMNTEAF
TRBJ2-7,NA,TRBV2,ASRGGTSGGFYEQY
TRBJ1-1,NA,TRBV9,ASSTGTVFSNTEAF
TRBJ2-5,NA,TRBV7-8,ASSLVGIGRVQETQY
TRBJ1-1,few,TRBV5-4,ASSLDTNTEAF
TRBJ1-2,NA,TRBV25-1,ASSVGTDGYT
TRBJ1-2,NA,TRBV2,ASREGTTANYGYT
TRBJ2-5,once,TRBV6-5,ASSYSGLAEQEQY
TRBJ1-3,NA,TRBV19,ASSILAGSGNTIY
TRBJ2-5,NA,TRBV6-5,ASSEGETQY
TRBJ2-5,NA,TRBV2,ASSGASRETQY
TRBJ2-2,few,TRBV5-1,ASGQGAGTGELF
TRBJ2-1,NA,TRBV5-1,ASSFGHPGYNEQF
TRBJ2-7,few,TRBV7-9,ASSRSYLYEQY
TRBJ2-3,NA,TRBV7-3,ASSFLGEDTQY
TRBJ2-7,NA,TRBV6-1,ASTHTLVYEQY
TRBJ2-1,NA,TRBV15,ATSRVPGGVNEQF
TRBJ2-7,NA,TRBV6-1,ASIQGGSSYEQY
TRBJ2-5,NA,TRBV6-4,ASSAQTDGPQY
TRBJ2-1,NA,TRBV5-1,ASSRSGGEQF
TRBJ1-2,NA,TRBV2,ASSETTPGTAVNYGYT
TRBJ2-7,NA,TRBV5-1,ASSLAWGAGDEQY
TRBJ2-2,NA,TRBV28,ASSFGSGNTGELF